This T cell receptor beta chain was sequenced for a study of blood T cell repertoires in COVID-19. Study at large: Samples representing acute and convalescent COVID-19 were sourced from the United States, Italy and Spain.

Sequenced by immunoSEQ multiplex PCR; TCRdb stores in-frame clones only, minus some. Among 150,000 to 200,000 clones, 80% to 85% were seen once, and the ten largest hold under 3%. Trimming removed 0 bases at V and 8 bases at J, with 11 bases between. The CDR3 has 15 residues. Germline values: CDR1 SGHVS, CDR2 FQNEAQ. The chain couples TRBV7-8 to TRBJ1-6; D unresolved. Material for sequencing was peripheral blood. The receptor comes from a human donor with acute or convalescent COVID-19. The donor label of this sample is uncertain. In DNA form, the CDR3 reads TGTGCCAGCAGCTTAGCGCTTTACAGCTATTCACCCCTCCACTTT. Its translation is CASSLALYSYSPLHF.